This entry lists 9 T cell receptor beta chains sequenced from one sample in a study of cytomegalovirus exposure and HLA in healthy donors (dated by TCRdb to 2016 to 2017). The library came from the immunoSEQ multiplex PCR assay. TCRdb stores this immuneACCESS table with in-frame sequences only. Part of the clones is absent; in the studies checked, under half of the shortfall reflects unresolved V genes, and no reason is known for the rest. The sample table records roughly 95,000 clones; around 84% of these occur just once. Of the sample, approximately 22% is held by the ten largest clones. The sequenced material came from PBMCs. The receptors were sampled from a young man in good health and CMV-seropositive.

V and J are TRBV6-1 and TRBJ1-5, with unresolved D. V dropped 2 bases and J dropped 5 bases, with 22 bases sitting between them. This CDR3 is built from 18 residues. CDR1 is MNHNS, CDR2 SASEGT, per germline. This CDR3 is CASSENVPAAAPYQPQHF. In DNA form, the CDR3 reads TGTGCCAGCAGTGAAAATGTCCCCGCGGCAGCACCCTATCAGCCCCAGCATTTT.

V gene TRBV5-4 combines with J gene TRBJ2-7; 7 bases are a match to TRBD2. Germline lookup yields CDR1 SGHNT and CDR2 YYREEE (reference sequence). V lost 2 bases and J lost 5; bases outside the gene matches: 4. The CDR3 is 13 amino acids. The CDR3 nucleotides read TGTGCCAGCAGCTTAGGCGGGAGCGACGAGCAGTACTTC. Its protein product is CASSLGGSDEQYF.

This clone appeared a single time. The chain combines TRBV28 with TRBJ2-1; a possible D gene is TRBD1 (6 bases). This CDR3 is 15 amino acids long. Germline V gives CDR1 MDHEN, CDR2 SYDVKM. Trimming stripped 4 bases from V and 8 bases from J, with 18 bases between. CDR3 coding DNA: TGTGCCAGCAGTTCGTGGGACAAGCAAGGGGATGAGCAGTTCTTC. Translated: CASSSWDKQGDEQFF.

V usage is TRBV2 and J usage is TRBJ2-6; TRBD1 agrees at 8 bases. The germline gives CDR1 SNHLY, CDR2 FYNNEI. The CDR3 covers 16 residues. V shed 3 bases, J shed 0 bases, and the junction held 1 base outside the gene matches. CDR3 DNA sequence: TGTGCCAGCAGTGAGACAGGGGACTCTGGGGCCAACGTCCTGACTTTC. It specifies CASSETGDSGANVLTF.

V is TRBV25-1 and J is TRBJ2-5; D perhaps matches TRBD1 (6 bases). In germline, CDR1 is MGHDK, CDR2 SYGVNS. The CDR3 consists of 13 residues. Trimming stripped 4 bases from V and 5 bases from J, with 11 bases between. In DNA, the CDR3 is TGTGCCAGCAGTGGGGGGCTCGGGGAGACCCAGTACTTC. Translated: CASSGGLGETQYF.

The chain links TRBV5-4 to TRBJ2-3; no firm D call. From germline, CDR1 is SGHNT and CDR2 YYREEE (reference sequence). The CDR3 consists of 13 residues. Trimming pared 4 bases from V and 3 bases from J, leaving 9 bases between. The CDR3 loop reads CASSPLPTDTQYF. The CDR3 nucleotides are TGTGCCAGCAGCCCACTCCCTACAGATACGCAGTATTTT.

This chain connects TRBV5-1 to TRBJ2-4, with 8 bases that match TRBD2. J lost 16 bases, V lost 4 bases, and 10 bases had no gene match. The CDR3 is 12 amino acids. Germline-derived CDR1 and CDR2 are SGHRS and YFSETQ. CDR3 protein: CASSESGTSLYF. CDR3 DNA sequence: TGCGCCAGCAGCGAATCCGGGACTAGTTTATACTTC.

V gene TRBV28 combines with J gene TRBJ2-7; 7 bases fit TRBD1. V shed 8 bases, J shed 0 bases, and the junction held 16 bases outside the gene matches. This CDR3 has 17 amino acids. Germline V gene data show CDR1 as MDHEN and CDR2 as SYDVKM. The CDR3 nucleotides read TGTGCCAGCCGAGGCCTTATCCCGGGACAGAGCTCCTACGAGCAGTACTTC. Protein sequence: CASRGLIPGQSSYEQYF.

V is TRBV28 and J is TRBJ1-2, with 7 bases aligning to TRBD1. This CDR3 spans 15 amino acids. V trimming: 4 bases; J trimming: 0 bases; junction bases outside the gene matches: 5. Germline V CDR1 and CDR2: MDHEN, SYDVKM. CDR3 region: CASSSGGGTNYGYTF. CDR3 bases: TGTGCCAGCAGTTCAGGGGGTGGAACTAACTATGGCTACACCTTC.